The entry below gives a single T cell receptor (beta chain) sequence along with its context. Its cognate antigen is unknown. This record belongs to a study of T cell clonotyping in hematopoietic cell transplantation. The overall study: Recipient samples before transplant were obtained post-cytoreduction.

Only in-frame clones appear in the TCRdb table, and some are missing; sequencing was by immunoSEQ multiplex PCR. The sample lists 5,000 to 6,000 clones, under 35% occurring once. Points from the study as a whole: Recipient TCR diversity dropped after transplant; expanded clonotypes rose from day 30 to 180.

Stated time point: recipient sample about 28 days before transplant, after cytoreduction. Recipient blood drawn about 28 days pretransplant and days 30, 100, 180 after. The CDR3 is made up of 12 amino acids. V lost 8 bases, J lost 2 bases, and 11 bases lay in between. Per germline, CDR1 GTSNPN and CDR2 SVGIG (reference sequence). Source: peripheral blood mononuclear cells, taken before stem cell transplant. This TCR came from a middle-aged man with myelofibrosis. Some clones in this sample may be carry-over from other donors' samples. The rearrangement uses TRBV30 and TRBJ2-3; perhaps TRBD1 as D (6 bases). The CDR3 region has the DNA TGTGCCCTGCAGGGGATCACAGATACGCAGTATTTT. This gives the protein CALQGITDTQYF.